These T cell receptor beta chains were read from a single sample in a study of T cells in Graves' hyperthyroidism and ophthalmopathy. Each CDR3 protein is one row after TCRdb ran MiXCR on the multiplex PCR reads. The sample contains hundreds of thousands of distinct CDR3 sequences, about 15% of which appear only once. The sequencing sample was made of blood. The source is a man aged 18 to 30 with Graves' ophthalmopathy. Both conserved end residues are part of each CDR3. D genes are given only for firm matches. Only some rows state a clone size, as once, few, many or a class for expanded clones.

d_call: TRBD2
j_call: TRBJ2-5
clone_size: few
v_call: TRBV25-1
cdr3_nt: TGTGCTTTGGCGGGAGAGAGAGAGACCCAGTACTTC
cdr3_aa: CALAGERETQYF

d_call: NA
j_call: TRBJ2-1
clone_size: many
v_call: TRBV20-1
cdr3_nt: TGCAGTGCTAGAGTGCAGGACTCCTACAATGAGCAGTTCTTC
cdr3_aa: CSARVQDSYNEQFF

d_call: TRBD1
j_call: TRBJ2-3
clone_size: NA
v_call: TRBV27
cdr3_nt: TGTGCCAGCACCCCGGGACAGTACACAGATACGCAGTATTTT
cdr3_aa: CASTPGQYTDTQYF

d_call: TRBD1
j_call: TRBJ1-1
clone_size: many
v_call: TRBV3-1
cdr3_nt: TGTGCCAGCAGCCCCGCCGGGACAGCGAACACTGAAGCTTTCTTT
cdr3_aa: CASSPAGTANTEAFF

d_call: TRBD1
j_call: TRBJ2-7
clone_size: many
v_call: TRBV27
cdr3_nt: TGTGCCAGCAGTCTTAACCCCGGGACAGGCCCCTACGAGCAGTACTTC
cdr3_aa: CASSLNPGTGPYEQYF

d_call: TRBD1
j_call: TRBJ1-5
clone_size: many
v_call: TRBV30
cdr3_nt: TGTGCCTGGGACAGGGAGAGCAGCAATCAGCCCCAGCATTTT
cdr3_aa: CAWDRESSNQPQHF

d_call: NA
j_call: TRBJ2-5
clone_size: NA
v_call: TRBV20-1
cdr3_nt: TGCAGTGCACCCAGACAGGCCGAGACCCAGTACTTC
cdr3_aa: CSAPRQAETQYF

d_call: NA
j_call: TRBJ2-1
clone_size: many
v_call: TRBV2
cdr3_nt: TGTGCCATCCAACGGGAGTACCACAATGAGCAGTTCTTC
cdr3_aa: CAIQREYHNEQFF

d_call: TRBD2
j_call: TRBJ2-7
clone_size: few
v_call: TRBV6-2/TRBV6-3
cdr3_nt: TGTGCCAGCGGTACCGGGGGACTAGCATCCTACGAGCAGTACTTC
cdr3_aa: CASGTGGLASYEQYF

d_call: NA
j_call: TRBJ1-2
clone_size: many
v_call: TRBV9
cdr3_nt: TGTGCCAGCAGCGTAGCTACGAATGGCTACACCTTC
cdr3_aa: CASSVATNGYTF

d_call: NA
j_call: TRBJ1-1
clone_size: NA
v_call: TRBV6-1
cdr3_nt: TGTGCCAGCAGTGCCTACGTCGCCACTGAAGCTTTCTTT
cdr3_aa: CASSAYVATEAFF

d_call: TRBD2
j_call: TRBJ2-5
clone_size: many
v_call: TRBV20-1
cdr3_nt: TGCAGTGCTAGAGGGGGACTAGCGGGAGTCAGTTGGGAGACCCAGTACTTC
cdr3_aa: CSARGGLAGVSWETQYF

d_call: NA
j_call: TRBJ1-2
clone_size: NA
v_call: TRBV9
cdr3_nt: TGTGCCAGCAGGGGGGGGCGCAACTATGGCTACACCTTC
cdr3_aa: CASRGGRNYGYTF

d_call: NA
j_call: TRBJ1-1
clone_size: NA
v_call: TRBV6-2/TRBV6-3
cdr3_nt: TGTGCCAGCAGTTACTCCGGGGGACCTAACACTGAAGCTTTCTTT
cdr3_aa: CASSYSGGPNTEAFF

d_call: TRBD2
j_call: TRBJ2-5
clone_size: many
v_call: TRBV11-2
cdr3_nt: TGTGCCAGCAGCCTTCCGGGGGGCCAAGAGACCCAGTACTTC
cdr3_aa: CASSLPGGQETQYF

d_call: NA
j_call: TRBJ2-2
clone_size: NA
v_call: TRBV14
cdr3_nt: TGTGCCAGCAGCCAATATCAGGGCCCCCGGGCCGGGGAGCTGTTTTTT
cdr3_aa: CASSQYQGPRAGELFF

d_call: NA
j_call: TRBJ1-4
clone_size: NA
v_call: TRBV25-1
cdr3_nt: TGTGCCAGCAGTGAACCTTCGGACAGCGGCGTCCCCGAAAAACTGTTTTTT
cdr3_aa: CASSEPSDSGVPEKLFF

d_call: TRBD1
j_call: TRBJ1-6
clone_size: NA
v_call: TRBV12-3/TRBV12-4
cdr3_nt: TGTGCCAGCAGTTCCAGGGGGTCTAATTCACCCCTCCACTTT
cdr3_aa: CASSSRGSNSPLHF

d_call: NA
j_call: TRBJ2-3
clone_size: few
v_call: TRBV5-1
cdr3_nt: TGCGCCAGCAGCTCCGAGGGGCAAGATACGCAGTATTTT
cdr3_aa: CASSSEGQDTQYF

d_call: NA
j_call: TRBJ2-7
clone_size: many
v_call: TRBV6-6
cdr3_nt: TGTGCCAGCAGTTACTCAGCCGGGGTTAACATCGCCTACGAGCAGTACTTC
cdr3_aa: CASSYSAGVNIAYEQYF

d_call: TRBD1
j_call: TRBJ2-7
clone_size: many
v_call: TRBV20-1
cdr3_nt: TGCAGTGCTAGCCGGGACAGGGGTTACGAGCAGTACTTC
cdr3_aa: CSASRDRGYEQYF

d_call: TRBD1
j_call: TRBJ2-7
clone_size: many
v_call: TRBV3-1
cdr3_nt: TGTGCCAGCAGCTCACACGACAGGGGGCAATACGAGCAGTACTTC
cdr3_aa: CASSSHDRGQYEQYF

d_call: TRBD1
j_call: TRBJ1-6
clone_size: once
v_call: TRBV19
cdr3_nt: TGTGCCAGTAGTATACTAGACTACGGGACAGTTAGACCCCTCCACTTT
cdr3_aa: CASSILDYGTVRPLHF

d_call: NA
j_call: TRBJ2-1
clone_size: NA
v_call: TRBV7-9
cdr3_nt: TGTGCCAGCAGCTTAGTAGGGACTCCCGGCCCCAATGAGCAGTTCTTC
cdr3_aa: CASSLVGTPGPNEQFF

d_call: NA
j_call: TRBJ2-1
clone_size: many
v_call: TRBV5-1
cdr3_nt: TGCGCCAGCAGCCCCGGGACCACACTGAGCTCCTACAATGAGCAGTTCTTC
cdr3_aa: CASSPGTTLSSYNEQFF

d_call: TRBD2
j_call: TRBJ2-7
clone_size: many
v_call: TRBV6-1
cdr3_nt: TGTGCCAGCATGCGGGGGGGCGCATACGAGCAGTACTTC
cdr3_aa: CASMRGGAYEQYF

d_call: NA
j_call: TRBJ1-2
clone_size: many
v_call: TRBV7-6
cdr3_nt: TGTGCCAGCAGCTTAAATTCTTGGGCAGCTAATGGCTACACCTTC
cdr3_aa: CASSLNSWAANGYTF

d_call: NA
j_call: TRBJ1-5
clone_size: many
v_call: TRBV27
cdr3_nt: TGTGCCAGCACCCCGGGGCTTGGGAGCAATCAGCCCCAGCATTTT
cdr3_aa: CASTPGLGSNQPQHF

d_call: NA
j_call: TRBJ2-7
clone_size: many
v_call: TRBV6-1
cdr3_nt: TGTGCCAGCAGAGAACTCCGGACTGGCCGCGAGCAGTACTTC
cdr3_aa: CASRELRTGREQYF

d_call: NA
j_call: TRBJ1-4
clone_size: few
v_call: TRBV9
cdr3_nt: TGTGCCAGCAGCGAAGACCCATCCGAAAAACTGTTTTTT
cdr3_aa: CASSEDPSEKLFF

d_call: NA
j_call: TRBJ1-6
clone_size: few
v_call: TRBV9
cdr3_nt: TGTGCCAGCAGCGTAGAAGATGATTATAATTCACCCCTCCACTTT
cdr3_aa: CASSVEDDYNSPLHF

d_call: NA
j_call: TRBJ2-7
clone_size: NA
v_call: TRBV7-9
cdr3_nt: TGTGCCAGCAGCTTATTCGCGGGCGAGCAGTACTTC
cdr3_aa: CASSLFAGEQYF

d_call: NA
j_call: TRBJ1-1
clone_size: few
v_call: TRBV6-1
cdr3_nt: TGTGCCAGCAGAAGGGTGAACACTGAAGCTTTCTTT
cdr3_aa: CASRRVNTEAFF

d_call: NA
j_call: TRBJ1-2
clone_size: NA
v_call: TRBV14
cdr3_nt: TGTGCCAGCAGCCAAGATACAGGCAGGGGTGGCTACACCTTC
cdr3_aa: CASSQDTGRGGYTF

d_call: TRBD2
j_call: TRBJ2-3
clone_size: many
v_call: TRBV7-3
cdr3_nt: TGTGCCAGCAGCTCCGGACTAGCGGGAGCTACGGGCACAGATACGCAGTATTTT
cdr3_aa: CASSSGLAGATGTDTQYF

d_call: NA
j_call: TRBJ1-1
clone_size: many
v_call: TRBV11-3
cdr3_nt: TGTGCCAGCAGCTTAGGTGGTGGGGGCCCGGATACCACTGAAGCTTTCTTT
cdr3_aa: CASSLGGGGPDTTEAFF

d_call: TRBD1
j_call: TRBJ1-4
clone_size: NA
v_call: TRBV15
cdr3_nt: TGTGCCACCAGCAGAGATCTGGGCGTAGGGGGCGGCGGTGAAGAACTGTTTTTT
cdr3_aa: CATSRDLGVGGGGEELFF

d_call: NA
j_call: TRBJ2-7
clone_size: few
v_call: TRBV11-2
cdr3_nt: TGTGCCAGCGCCAGAAACTCCTACGAGCAGTACTTC
cdr3_aa: CASARNSYEQYF

d_call: NA
j_call: TRBJ1-5
clone_size: few
v_call: TRBV10-3
cdr3_nt: TGTGCCATCAGTGTTATCGGGGCTCGGCAGCCCCAGCATTTT
cdr3_aa: CAISVIGARQPQHF

d_call: NA
j_call: TRBJ2-7
clone_size: many
v_call: TRBV13
cdr3_nt: TGTGCCAGCAGCTTAGGGACAGAGGACTACGAGCAGTACTTC
cdr3_aa: CASSLGTEDYEQYF

d_call: NA
j_call: TRBJ1-1
clone_size: many
v_call: TRBV20-1
cdr3_nt: TGCAGTGCTGACGACAGGACTAACACTGAAGCTTTCTTT
cdr3_aa: CSADDRTNTEAFF

d_call: NA
j_call: TRBJ1-3
clone_size: NA
v_call: TRBV7-9
cdr3_nt: TGTGCCAGCAGCTTAAATCCCCGACAGAACTCTGGAAACACCATATATTTT
cdr3_aa: CASSLNPRQNSGNTIYF

d_call: NA
j_call: TRBJ2-7
clone_size: many
v_call: TRBV2
cdr3_nt: TGTGCCAGCCGGGCTCCCTACGAGCAGTACTTC
cdr3_aa: CASRAPYEQYF

d_call: TRBD1
j_call: TRBJ2-7
clone_size: many
v_call: TRBV11-3
cdr3_nt: TGTGCCGGAAAGGGACAGGCTGGCGAGCAGTACTTC
cdr3_aa: CAGKGQAGEQYF

d_call: NA
j_call: TRBJ2-3
clone_size: many
v_call: TRBV4-2
cdr3_nt: TGTGCCAGCAGCCAAGGGACCCAAAGCACAGATACGCAGTATTTT
cdr3_aa: CASSQGTQSTDTQYF

d_call: NA
j_call: TRBJ2-7
clone_size: many
v_call: TRBV10-3
cdr3_nt: TGTGCCATCAGTGAGTCCGGCGCTTACTCCTACGAGCAGTACTTC
cdr3_aa: CAISESGAYSYEQYF

d_call: TRBD2
j_call: TRBJ2-7
clone_size: many
v_call: TRBV29-1
cdr3_nt: TGCAGCGTTGCGCGGGTAGCGGGAGAAGAGCAGTACTTC
cdr3_aa: CSVARVAGEEQYF

d_call: NA
j_call: TRBJ2-3
clone_size: many
v_call: TRBV27
cdr3_nt: TGTGCCAGCAGTCCGGGGTTTACAAGCACAGATACGCAGTATTTT
cdr3_aa: CASSPGFTSTDTQYF

d_call: TRBD1
j_call: TRBJ1-1
clone_size: many
v_call: TRBV11-2
cdr3_nt: TGTGCCAGCAGCTTCGGACAGGGGGCTACTGAAGCTTTCTTT
cdr3_aa: CASSFGQGATEAFF

d_call: TRBD1
j_call: TRBJ1-2
clone_size: NA
v_call: TRBV12-3/TRBV12-4
cdr3_nt: TGTGCCAGCAGCTCCCCCTGGACAGGGGGCCACTATGGCTACACCTTC
cdr3_aa: CASSSPWTGGHYGYTF

d_call: NA
j_call: TRBJ1-2
clone_size: many
v_call: TRBV7-2
cdr3_nt: TGTGCCAGCAGCCCGACATTTACAAACTATGGCTACACCTTC
cdr3_aa: CASSPTFTNYGYTF

d_call: NA
j_call: TRBJ1-2
clone_size: few
v_call: TRBV3-1
cdr3_nt: TGTGCCAGCAGCCAGTCGTGGACAGAATTAGATGGCTACACCTTC
cdr3_aa: CASSQSWTELDGYTF

d_call: TRBD1
j_call: TRBJ2-7
clone_size: NA
v_call: TRBV18
cdr3_nt: TGTGCCAGCTCACCAAGGGGACAGGCCTATTCCTACGAGCAGTACTTC
cdr3_aa: CASSPRGQAYSYEQYF

d_call: NA
j_call: TRBJ2-3
clone_size: many
v_call: TRBV6-1
cdr3_nt: TGTGCCAGCACTAGGACGCTAGTGCCAGATACGCAGTATTTT
cdr3_aa: CASTRTLVPDTQYF

d_call: TRBD1
j_call: TRBJ2-1
clone_size: few
v_call: TRBV27
cdr3_nt: TGTGCCAGCAGTTTATCCCGGGACAGGGGGGACAATGAGCAGTTCTTC
cdr3_aa: CASSLSRDRGDNEQFF